One and the same sample provided the 24 T cell receptor beta chains below, sequenced in a study of response to subunit inactivated influenza vaccine. Using its own MiXCR run on the RT-PCR reads, TCRdb lists one record per CDR3 protein. The sample consists of approximately 530,000 distinct CDR3 sequences, about 7.6% of them appearing once. Sequenced here: PBMCs from blood, sampled around 25 months after vaccination. The receptors derive from a man between 50 and 75 years old who received an inactivated influenza vaccine.

The chain carries TRBV28 and TRBJ1-3; no clear D gene. The V and J ends lost 3 bases and 0 bases respectively, with 9 bases between them. In germline, CDR1 is MDHEN, CDR2 SYDVKM. There are 15 residues in the CDR3. The CDR3, as DNA: TGTGCCAGCAGTTTGTTGACTATCTCTGGAAACACCATATATTTT. This translates into CASSLLTISGNTIYF.

This chain connects TRBV6-5 to TRBJ2-2; perhaps TRBD1 as D (5 bases). This CDR3 is built from 18 residues. Looked up from germline, CDR1 is MNHEY and CDR2 is SVGAGI. Trimming removed 2 bases at V and 0 bases at J, with 16 bases between. CDR3 sequence (DNA): TGTGCCAGCAGTTACGCCGGGCAATGGGGCCCGAACACCGGGGAGCTGTTTTTT. Its translation: CASSYAGQWGPNTGELFF.

This clonotype was found a few times. This chain uses TRBV24-1 with TRBJ2-1; D is undetermined. V lost 9 bases, J lost 4 bases, and 6 bases lay in between. This CDR3 has 11 amino acids. From germline, CDR1 is KGHDR and CDR2 SFDVKD. The CDR3 here is CATGEYNEQFF. CDR3 DNA sequence: TGTGCCACCGGGGAATACAATGAGCAGTTCTTC.

This chain links TRBV6-1 with TRBJ1-5; no definite D call. Per the germline V gene, CDR1 is MNHNS and CDR2 is SASEGT. There are 13 residues in the CDR3. V was shortened by 4 bases and J by 3 bases, with 7 bases between the two germline ends. Here the CDR3 reads CASSGTVNQPQHF. In DNA, the CDR3 is TGTGCCAGCAGTGGGACGGTCAATCAGCCCCAGCATTTT.

The chain uses TRBV6-1 and TRBJ2-5; TRBD2 is a possible D gene (5 bases). The CDR3 contains 14 residues. Germline V gives CDR1 MNHNS, CDR2 SASEGT. Trimming removed 4 bases at V and 4 bases at J, with 13 bases between. CDR3 amino acids: CASSGTWRRETQYF. CDR3 coding DNA: TGTGCCAGCAGTGGGACTTGGCGGCGAGAGACCCAGTACTTC.

This clonotype has only a few counts. The gene calls are TRBV6-1 and TRBJ2-2, with 7 bases lining up with TRBD2. From germline, CDR1 is MNHNS and CDR2 SASEGT. The CDR3 covers 14 residues. V dropped 6 bases and J dropped 6; count of bases not matched to a gene: 7. The CDR3 is CASSLGLDAGELFF. The CDR3 DNA follows: TGTGCCAGCAGCCTAGGACTAGACGCCGGGGAGCTGTTTTTT.

The V call is TRBV20-1, the J call TRBJ2-2, with 7 nucleotides matching TRBD2. The trim removed 2 bases at V and 6 bases at J, leaving 6 bases unmatched. Germline V gene sequence: CDR1 DFQATT, CDR2 SNEGSKA (reference sequence). The CDR3 contains 14 residues. CDR3 residues: CSARLAVGAGELFF. The CDR3 DNA is TGCAGTGCTAGACTAGCGGTGGGGGCCGGGGAGCTGTTTTTT.

The sample holds one count of this clonotype. A read error may explain this, as a much larger clone is one base away. This chain connects TRBV20-1 to TRBJ2-1; 8 bases agree with TRBD2. Germline CDR1 reads DFQATT; CDR2 reads SNEGSKA (reference sequence). V gave up 3 bases and J gave up 2 bases; unmatched junction bases: 6. The CDR3 has 15 residues. The CDR3 DNA reads TGCAGTGCTAGCACATTAGCGGGAACCTACAATGAGCAGTTCTTC. It yields the protein CSASTLAGTYNEQFF.

There are many counts of this clonotype. This chain joins TRBV2 and TRBJ1-6; no reliable D call. The CDR3 extends over 13 amino acids. Germline CDR1 reads SNHLY; CDR2 reads FYNNEI. V dropped 6 bases and J dropped 8 bases, with 11 bases sitting between them. Here the CDR3 reads CASRQVFDSPLHF. The CDR3 DNA is TGTGCCAGCAGACAAGTATTTGATTCACCCCTCCACTTT.

The V call is TRBV4-1, the J call TRBJ2-5; D may be TRBD1 or TRBD2 (5 bases each). Trimming cost V 4 bases and J 2 bases, with 11 bases left between them. Germline CDR1 MGHRA, CDR2 YSYEKL. The CDR3 length is 14 residues. CDR3 sequence reads: CASSRGRLQETQYF. The CDR3 region has the DNA TGCGCCAGCAGCCGGGGACGGCTTCAAGAGACCCAGTACTTC.

This clonotype has a handful of counts. The chain employs TRBV4-1 and TRBJ2-3, with D possibly being TRBD1 or TRBD2 (5 bases each). CDR1 is MGHRA and CDR2 is YSYEKL in the germline V gene. Between the trimmed V and J ends, which lost 4 bases and 3 bases, there was a span of 20 bases. CDR3 length: 17 amino acids. The DNA for the CDR3 is TGCGCCAGCAGCCCCTCTCTTCAGGGTCGGGGAACAGATACGCAGTATTTT. Translating gives CASSPSLQGRGTDTQYF.

V usage is TRBV4-2 and J usage is TRBJ2-3; unclear D gene. Trimming pared 4 bases from V and 4 bases from J, leaving 12 bases between. The CDR3 is 14 residues long. From germline, CDR1 is LGHNA and CDR2 YNFKEQ. The CDR3 nucleotides read TGTGCCAGCAGCCCCACATCGTGGGCAGATACGCAGTATTTT. It encodes CASSPTSWADTQYF.

This clonotype was recorded many times. The DNA for the CDR3 is TGTGCCAGTAGTATAGATGGTTGGTCCACAGATACGCAGTATTTT. This sequence encodes CASSIDGWSTDTQYF. The chain combines TRBV19 with TRBJ2-3; D not resolved. Per the germline V gene, CDR1 is LNHDA and CDR2 is SQIVND (reference sequence). This CDR3 is built from 15 residues. The germline V and J ends were trimmed by 0 bases and 2 bases, with 9 bases remaining between them. Based on the CDR3 plus reference TRBV19 and TRBJ2-3, the full variable domain is DGGITQSPKYLFRKEGQNVTLSCEQNLNHDAMYWYRQDPGQGLRLIYYSQIVNDFQKGDIAEGYSVSREKKESFPLTVTSAQKNPTAFYLCASSIDGWSTDTQYFGPGTRLTVL.

This clonotype was detected a few times. J is TRBJ2-3 and V is TRBV14; 8 bases match TRBD1. The germline CDR1 and CDR2 sequences are SGHDN and FVKESK. This CDR3 has 15 amino acids. Trimming cost V 4 bases and J 1 base; bases outside gene matches: 4. The CDR3 nucleotides are TGTGCCAGCAGCCGGGACAGGTCCCGCACAGATACGCAGTATTTT. Amino acid sequence: CASSRDRSRTDTQYF.

This clonotype was found a few times. This rearrangement joins TRBV10-2 to TRBJ2-5; D gene unclear. CDR3 length: 16 amino acids. The germline V gene encodes CDR1 WSHSY and CDR2 SAAADI. V was cut by 1 base and J by 1 base, with 13 bases left in between. DNA of the CDR3: TGCGCCAGCAGTGAGTGGATTGGCGCCACCCAAGAGACCCAGTACTTC. Its translation: CASSEWIGATQETQYF.

This clonotype was detected only a few times. A much bigger clone sits one base away, suggesting this may be a read error. In this CDR3 the conserved last residue, phenylalanine or tryptophan, is missing, so a read error is likely. The rearrangement links TRBV28 to TRBJ2-4; D possibly corresponds to TRBD2 (5 bases). V was trimmed by 5 bases and J by 1 base, leaving 15 bases between them. Germline loops: CDR1 MDHEN, CDR2 SYDVKM. This CDR3 spans 16 amino acids. The CDR3 nucleotides read TGTGCCAGCAGTCCCACTAGATCAGTGGCCAAAAACATTCAGTACCTC. Protein product: CASSPTRSVAKNIQYL.

The chain is built from TRBV2 and TRBJ2-7; the match to TRBD2 covers 10 bases. The CDR3 is 16 residues long. V lost 6 bases and J lost 1; bases outside the gene matches: 9. CDR1 is SNHLY and CDR2 is FYNNEI in the germline V gene. CDR3 nucleotides: TGTGCCAGCAGCGGACTTACTAGCGGGATTTCCTACGAGCAGTACTTC. It specifies CASSGLTSGISYEQYF. Complete variable domain (other parts from reference TRBV2 and TRBJ2-7): EPEVTQTPSHQVTQMGQEVILRCVPISNHLYFYWYRQILGQKVEFLVSFYNNEISEKSEIFDDQFSVERPDGSNFTLKIRSTKLEDSAMYFCASSGLTSGISYEQYFGPGTRLTVT.

This clonotype was counted between two and nine times. The rearrangement joins TRBV7-2 to TRBJ2-1, with D maybe TRBD2 (5 bases). CDR1 and CDR2 from the germline V gene are SGHTA and FQGNSA. The CDR3 spans 13 residues. V lost 5 bases to trimming and J lost 5 bases, with 10 bases between them. CDR3 sequence: CASSTWTHNEQFF. The CDR3 nucleotides read TGTGCCAGCAGCACGTGGACTCACAATGAGCAGTTCTTC.

This clonotype has a count of ten or more. J is TRBJ2-7 and V is TRBV6-6; TRBD2 aligns across 7 bases. This CDR3 has 12 residues. Trimming removed 8 bases from V and 6 bases from J; junction bases left unmatched: 7. CDR1 is MNHNY and CDR2 is SVGAGI in the germline V gene (reference sequence). Here the CDR3 DNA reads TGTGCCAGCGAGGGAGGGCCGGGCGAGCAGTACTTC. Protein sequence: CASEGGPGEQYF.

Only a few counts were recorded for this clonotype. The rearrangement joins TRBV20-1 to TRBJ2-1; D not certain. The germline V and J ends were trimmed by 3 bases and 5 bases, with 5 bases remaining between them. This CDR3 has 11 amino acids. Germline CDR1 DFQATT, CDR2 SNEGSKA (reference sequence). In nucleotides, the CDR3 is TGCAGTGCTAGCGGTCACAATGAGCAGTTCTTC. It codes for CSASGHNEQFF.

The genes are TRBV6-5 and TRBJ1-2; 7 nucleotides line up with TRBD1. This CDR3 is built from 14 residues. J was trimmed by 6 bases and V by 0 bases; bases with no gene match: 4. The germline gives CDR1 MNHEY, CDR2 SVGAGI. CDR3 residues: CASSYSRTGDGYTF. In nucleotides, the CDR3 is TGTGCCAGCAGTTACTCGAGAACAGGGGATGGCTACACCTTC.

This clonotype was counted ten times or more. The V gene is TRBV12-3 or TRBV12-4, the J gene TRBJ2-5; TRBD1 matches 12 bases. The junction had 4 bases not matched to a gene; V was cut back by 3 bases and J by 5 bases. The CDR3 has 15 amino acids. The CDR3 here is CASSFGTGGGETQYF. The CDR3 bases are TGTGCCAGCAGTTTCGGGACAGGGGGCGGCGAGACCCAGTACTTC.

The CDR3 sequence is CASGVGEQYF. The CDR3 nucleotides are TGTGCCAGCGGGGTGGGCGAGCAGTACTTC. The chain uses TRBV6-1 and TRBJ2-7; D remains ambiguous. Trimming took 8 bases from V and 6 from J, leaving 8 bases between them. Germline lookup yields CDR1 MNHNS and CDR2 SASEGT. The CDR3 loop spans 10 amino acids.

This clonotype was seen a few times. V gene TRBV30 combines with J gene TRBJ2-3; D is unresolved. Germline-derived CDR1 and CDR2 are GTSNPN and SVGIG (reference sequence). The CDR3 spans 15 residues. V was cut by 5 bases and J by 0 bases, with 15 bases left in between. CDR3 loop: CAWGSGSISTDTQYF. CDR3 sequence (DNA): TGTGCCTGGGGATCAGGCTCCATCAGCACAGATACGCAGTATTTT.